Listed below are T cell receptor beta chains from one sample, sequenced in a study of T cell responses to AZD1222 COVID-19 vaccine. Some clones are missing from TCRdb's copy, which holds only in-frame ones; the method was immunoSEQ multiplex PCR. This sample carries about 100,000 clones, around 87% of them seen once, and the ten largest clones take 3% to 3.5%. This material consisted of peripheral blood, taken on day 0 of AZD1222 vaccination. The receptor set was obtained from an adult in good health. The CDR3 runs from the conserved cysteine through the conserved F or W.

V gene: TRBV6-1; CDR3 length: 15; J gene: TRBJ1-5; CDR3 protein: CASSESTYSNQPQHF
V gene: TRBV11-1; CDR3 length: 11; J gene: TRBJ2-3; CDR3 protein: CASSLPDTQYF
V gene: TRBV5-4; CDR3 length: 15; J gene: TRBJ1-4; CDR3 protein: CASSLGGATNEKLFF
V gene: TRBV7-9; CDR3 length: 17; J gene: TRBJ1-2; CDR3 protein: CASSSPPPRTGPNGYTF
V gene: TRBV4-3; CDR3 length: 16; J gene: TRBJ2-6; CDR3 protein: CASSQAGQGGANVLTF
V gene: TRBV4-2; CDR3 length: 14; J gene: TRBJ2-3; CDR3 protein: CASSPFRSTDTQYF
V gene: TRBV7-8; CDR3 length: 17; J gene: TRBJ2-2; CDR3 protein: CASSLGDRGRNTGELFF
V gene: TRBV18; CDR3 length: 13; J gene: TRBJ1-5; CDR3 protein: CASSPGGDQPQHF
V gene: TRBV7-2; CDR3 length: 15; J gene: TRBJ2-1; CDR3 protein: CASSPSGGLYNEQFF
V gene: TRBV14; CDR3 length: 13; J gene: TRBJ1-1; CDR3 protein: CASSHYKNTEAFF
V gene: TRBV5-1; CDR3 length: 14; J gene: TRBJ1-2; CDR3 protein: CASSLVGGNYGYTF
V gene: TRBV20-1; CDR3 length: 11; J gene: TRBJ1-6; CDR3 protein: CSAKGKTPLHF
V gene: TRBV7-2; CDR3 length: 14; J gene: TRBJ2-7; CDR3 protein: CASSTGQGFYEQYF
V gene: TRBV7-3; CDR3 length: 14; J gene: TRBJ2-1; CDR3 protein: CASSLGRGYNEQFF
V gene: TRBV27; CDR3 length: 14; J gene: TRBJ2-1; CDR3 protein: CASSLTGLAGVLFF
V gene: TRBV7-9; CDR3 length: 14; J gene: TRBJ1-2; CDR3 protein: CASSSLWTESGYTF
V gene: TRBV7-2; CDR3 length: 16; J gene: TRBJ2-6; CDR3 protein: CASSLLGDSGANVLTF
V gene: TRBV28; CDR3 length: 13; J gene: TRBJ1-1; CDR3 protein: CASKGPLGGTTFF
V gene: TRBV6-5; CDR3 length: 15; J gene: TRBJ1-1; CDR3 protein: CASSPPRAGGTEAFF
V gene: TRBV6-2/TRBV6-3; CDR3 length: 15; J gene: TRBJ1-2; CDR3 protein: CASSRSTRMVYGYTF
V gene: TRBV18; CDR3 length: 15; J gene: TRBJ2-1; CDR3 protein: CASSPLRGGGNEQFF
V gene: TRBV6-5; CDR3 length: 13; J gene: TRBJ1-5; CDR3 protein: CASRIERGQPQHF
V gene: TRBV11-2; CDR3 length: 18; J gene: TRBJ1-1; CDR3 protein: CASSLDLGDRGRNTEAFF
V gene: TRBV5-5; CDR3 length: 15; J gene: TRBJ1-2; CDR3 protein: CASSIGQGSAYGYTF
V gene: TRBV10-3; CDR3 length: 15; J gene: TRBJ2-3; CDR3 protein: CAISPGRGGTDTQYF
V gene: TRBV6-5; CDR3 length: 14; J gene: TRBJ2-5; CDR3 protein: CASSPTSGGETQYF
V gene: TRBV14; CDR3 length: 13; J gene: TRBJ1-2; CDR3 protein: CASSQDTSYGYTF
V gene: TRBV6-5; CDR3 length: 16; J gene: TRBJ1-5; CDR3 protein: CASSYQGTASNQPQHF
V gene: TRBV6-5; CDR3 length: 15; J gene: TRBJ2-7; CDR3 protein: CASRPRQGFSYEQYF
V gene: TRBV15; CDR3 length: 12; J gene: TRBJ1-1; CDR3 protein: CATSRDFRGAFF
V gene: TRBV12-3/TRBV12-4; CDR3 length: 13; J gene: TRBJ1-1; CDR3 protein: CASSQTQNTEAFF
V gene: TRBV9; CDR3 length: 15; J gene: TRBJ1-6; CDR3 protein: CASSVAPDRLSPLHF
V gene: TRBV5-1; CDR3 length: 15; J gene: TRBJ1-2; CDR3 protein: CASSWARDPSYGYTF
V gene: TRBV18; CDR3 length: 16; J gene: TRBJ1-2; CDR3 protein: CASSPSQGGGVNGYTF
V gene: TRBV5-6; CDR3 length: 16; J gene: TRBJ1-6; CDR3 protein: CASSFGNKWVNSPLHF
V gene: TRBV7-8; CDR3 length: 13; J gene: TRBJ2-2; CDR3 protein: CASSLGGVDGLFF
V gene: TRBV18; CDR3 length: 15; J gene: TRBJ2-3; CDR3 protein: CASSPETSSTDTQYF
V gene: TRBV6-2/TRBV6-3; CDR3 length: 15; J gene: TRBJ2-5; CDR3 protein: CASSYLTGDRETQYF
V gene: TRBV19; CDR3 length: 13; J gene: TRBJ1-1; CDR3 protein: CASSIAMNTEAFF
V gene: TRBV5-1; CDR3 length: 15; J gene: TRBJ2-7; CDR3 protein: CASSPGTSSSYEQYF
V gene: TRBV30; CDR3 length: 14; J gene: TRBJ1-2; CDR3 protein: CAWSAPGTVNGYTF
V gene: TRBV9; CDR3 length: 17; J gene: TRBJ2-1; CDR3 protein: CASSATGRSPAYNEQFF
V gene: TRBV4-1; CDR3 length: 14; J gene: TRBJ1-2; CDR3 protein: CASSQGKGASGYTF